The 19 T cell receptor beta chains in this list originate from one sample, sequenced in a study of cytomegalovirus exposure and HLA in healthy donors. The PCR contained 60 Vbeta and 13 Jbeta primers. TCRdb keeps only in-frame clones here, not all; method: immunoSEQ multiplex PCR. Of about 82,000 clones listed, around 71% were seen once; the top ten hold about 8%. Sequenced sample: PBMCs. Receptors originate from a man aged 55 to 69 in good health and CMV-seronegative.

In DNA form, the CDR3 reads TGTGCCAGTAGTATCGGACAGGCGTACGAGCAGTACTTC. Translating it yields CASSIGQAYEQYF. The chain employs TRBV19 and TRBJ2-7, with TRBD1 identical over 7 bases. Trimming cost V 3 bases and J 4 bases; bases outside gene matches: 3. The CDR3 covers 13 residues. Germline V CDR1 and CDR2: LNHDA, SQIVND (reference sequence).

This clone has just a few counts. This chain connects TRBV29-1 to TRBJ2-2; D is possibly TRBD2 (5 bases). Per the germline V gene, CDR1 is SQVTM and CDR2 is ANQGSEA. V lost 4 bases, J lost 4 bases, and 13 bases lay in between. The length of the CDR3 is 14 residues. The CDR3, as DNA: TGCAGCGTTGGAGGGTATCGGGGCACCGGGGAGCTGTTTTTT. Protein: CSVGGYRGTGELFF.

This clone was seen more than once but under ten times. The chain combines TRBV15 with TRBJ1-1; tentative D call: TRBD1 (6 bases). The CDR3 has 14 residues. Germline-derived CDR1 and CDR2 are LNHNV and YYDKDF (reference sequence). Between the trimmed V and J ends, which lost 5 bases and 1 base, there was a span of 11 bases. CDR3: CATSLRTANTEAFF. For the CDR3, the DNA is TGTGCCACCAGCTTAAGGACAGCGAACACTGAAGCTTTCTTT.

The chain carries TRBV5-6 and TRBJ1-2; maybe TRBD1 (6 bases). The CDR3 has 14 residues. Germline CDR1 is SGHDT and CDR2 is YYEEEE. Trimming shortened V by 4 bases and J by 5 bases, and 15 bases separated the two germline ends. CDR3 bases: TGTGCCAGCAGCCCGGTAGGGGGGGGTTATGGCTACACCTTC. Its translation is CASSPVGGGYGYTF.

The V call is TRBV6-1, the J call TRBJ2-3; 7 bases line up with TRBD2. CDR1 and CDR2 (germline): MNHNS, SASEGT. This CDR3 contains 13 residues. Trimming took 4 bases from V and 4 from J; bases not matched to a gene: 2. CDR3: CASSGLAPDTQYF. The CDR3 DNA follows: TGTGCCAGCAGTGGACTAGCCCCAGATACGCAGTATTTT.

This clone was observed a single time. V and J are TRBV5-4 and TRBJ2-5; TRBD2 aligns across 13 bases. Germline V CDR1 and CDR2: SGHNT, YYREEE (reference sequence). The CDR3 runs 18 residues. After removal of 4 bases from V and 1 base from J, the junction contained 10 bases not matched to a gene. The CDR3 spells CASSPIGTSGASQETQYF. CDR3 coding DNA: TGTGCCAGCAGCCCCATCGGGACTAGCGGGGCCAGCCAAGAGACCCAGTACTTC.

This chain uses TRBV7-6 with TRBJ2-7; D is unresolved. The germline gives CDR1 SGHVS, CDR2 FNYEAQ. The V gene lost 3 bases and the J gene lost 0 bases, with 9 bases spanning the gap. The CDR3 has 14 residues. CDR3: CASSLLLNSYEQYF. CDR3 sequence (DNA): TGTGCCAGCAGCTTGTTACTGAACTCCTACGAGCAGTACTTC. The variable domain in full, with the rest retrieved from reference TRBV7-6 and TRBJ2-7, is GAGVSQSPRYKVTKRGQDVALRCDPISGHVSLYWYRQALGQGPEFLTYFNYEAQQDKSGLPNDRFSAERPEGSISTLTIQRTEQRDSAMYRCASSLLLNSYEQYFGPGTRLTVT.

The table lists this clone with a count of one. The rearrangement links TRBV7-2 to TRBJ2-2, with D possibly matching TRBD1 (6 bases). V gave up 2 bases and J gave up 4 bases, with 14 bases separating them. Germline CDR1 SGHTA, CDR2 FQGNSA. CDR3 length: 16 amino acids. The CDR3 spells CASSLSWGPGTGELFF. The CDR3 region has the DNA TGTGCCAGCAGCTTAAGCTGGGGGCCGGGCACCGGGGAGCTGTTTTTT.

This chain joins TRBV7-9 and TRBJ2-7; the D gene is possibly TRBD2 (6 bases). The germline V gene has CDR1 SEHNR and CDR2 FQNEAQ (reference sequence). V was cut by 3 bases and J by 0 bases, with 9 bases left in between. The CDR3 runs 14 residues. Here the CDR3 DNA reads TGTGCCAGCAGCTTCGGGGGAAACTCCTACGAGCAGTACTTC. Its protein product is CASSFGGNSYEQYF.

The chain couples TRBV30 to TRBJ2-7; possibly TRBD2 for D (5 bases). The ends were cut back, 0 bases at V and 7 bases at J, with 7 bases in the middle. The CDR3 runs to 11 residues. Germline CDR1 and CDR2: GTSNPN and SVGIG (reference sequence). As DNA, the CDR3 is TGTGCCTGGAGTGTAACTAGAGAGCAGTACTTC. The encoded protein is CAWSVTREQYF.

This clone showed up just once. V and J are TRBV7-6 and TRBJ2-7, with a tentative D call TRBD2 (5 bases). The CDR3 is 15 residues long. V was cut by 2 bases and J by 2 bases, with 13 bases left in between. CDR1 SGHVS and CDR2 FNYEAQ come from the germline V gene. Here the CDR3 DNA reads TGTGCCAGCAGCTTAAGTGGAGGTCTGACCTACGAGCAGTACTTC. Protein sequence: CASSLSGGLTYEQYF.

This clone was observed a single time. The chain employs TRBV29-1 and TRBJ1-1; D may be TRBD1 (5 bases). The CDR3 totals 13 residues. The germline V and J ends were trimmed by 4 bases and 3 bases, with 12 bases remaining between them. The germline CDR1 and CDR2 sequences are SQVTM and ANQGSEA. The CDR3 DNA is TGCAGCGTTGGGAGGGGAAGGGACACTGAAGCTTTCTTT. It encodes CSVGRGRDTEAFF.

The J gene is TRBJ2-7, the V gene TRBV28, with a tentative D call TRBD1 (6 bases). The CDR3 is made up of 14 amino acids. V shed 6 bases and J shed 3 bases, with 15 bases lying between them. Germline-derived CDR1 and CDR2 are MDHEN and SYDVKM. The CDR3 nucleotides are TGTGCCAGCAGCCCACCCGGGACATACTACGAGCAGTACTTC. As protein: CASSPPGTYYEQYF.

This clone was detected a few times. The genes are TRBV28 and TRBJ2-7; TRBD1 matches 10 bases. This CDR3 contains 15 residues. The J segment lost 7 bases and the V segment lost 3 bases, leaving 9 bases of the junction unmatched. Germline V gene sequence: CDR1 MDHEN, CDR2 SYDVKM. For the CDR3, the DNA is TGTGCCAGCAGTTTCCCGGACAGGGGGACTCGGGAGCAGTACTTC. This gives the protein CASSFPDRGTREQYF.

V and J are TRBV9 and TRBJ1-2; 7 bases agree with TRBD1. The V segment lost 3 bases and the J segment 8 bases; nucleotides outside the gene matches: 7. Germline V CDR1 and CDR2: SGDLS, YYNGEE. CDR3 length equals 13 residues. This CDR3 is CASSASGGEGYTF. The CDR3 DNA reads TGTGCCAGCAGCGCCTCAGGGGGTGAGGGCTACACCTTC. The full variable domain, with the rest looked up from reference TRBV9 and TRBJ1-2, is DSGVTQTPKHLITATGQRVTLRCSPRSGDLSVYWYQQSLDQGLQFLIQYYNGEERAKGNILERFSAQQFPDLHSELNLSSLELGDSALYFCASSASGGEGYTFGSGTRLTVV.

V and J are TRBV29-1 and TRBJ2-7; possible D gene TRBD1, 5 bases. Trimming took 0 bases from V and 9 from J, leaving 12 bases between them. Germline CDR1 reads SQVTM; CDR2 reads ANQGSEA. This CDR3 contains 12 residues. CDR3 protein: CSVEEQGQTQYF. The CDR3 nucleotides are TGCAGCGTTGAAGAGCAGGGTCAGACGCAGTACTTC.

The rearrangement uses TRBV7-8 and TRBJ2-3; TRBD1 matches at 7 bases. V gave up 1 base and J gave up 2 bases; unmatched junction bases: 3. Germline CDR1 SGHVS, CDR2 FQNEAQ. The CDR3 length is 15 residues. CDR3 sequence (DNA): TGTGCCAGCAGCTTAGATAGGGGGCCCACAGATACGCAGTATTTT. Protein product: CASSLDRGPTDTQYF.

The J gene is TRBJ1-6, the V gene TRBV4-3, with D perhaps TRBD1 (6 bases). V shed 3 bases and J shed 3 bases, with 18 bases lying between them. CDR1 and CDR2 (germline): LGHNA, YSLEER. The CDR3 consists of 18 residues. Written as DNA, the CDR3 is TGCGCCAGCAGCCACCACCCGACGGGGACAAGCTATAATTCACCCCTCCACTTT. As protein: CASSHHPTGTSYNSPLHF.

This rearrangement joins TRBV19 to TRBJ2-7; a weak D match, TRBD2 (5 bases). This CDR3 is 14 amino acids long. Looked up from germline, CDR1 is LNHDA and CDR2 is SQIVND (reference sequence). V lost 5 bases to trimming and J lost 2 bases, with 13 bases between them. CDR3 region: CASSEGGVPYEQYF. The CDR3 DNA reads as TGTGCCAGTAGTGAGGGCGGAGTACCCTACGAGCAGTACTTC.